The TCR beta chain described here comes from a study of OX40 agonist ivuxolimab in advanced cancers. V was pared by 9 bases and J by 2 bases, with 17 bases between. CDR1 and CDR2 (germline): MNHNS, SASEGT. The CDR3 runs 14 residues. Assay used: immunoSEQ multiplex PCR; TCRdb lists only in-frame clones, some missing. The data show around 99,000 clones, 90% seen once. This rearrangement joins TRBV6-1 to TRBJ2-7, with D perhaps matching TRBD1 or TRBD2 (7 bases each). The sequencing here drew on CD4+ or CD8+ T cells sorted from blood, taken in a trial of the OX40 agonist ivuxolimab. The receptor was derived from an adult with an advanced solid tumor such as melanoma, head and neck, liver or kidney cancer. The CDR3 loop reads CASGSGTATYEQYF. Written as DNA, the CDR3 is TGTGCCAGTGGGAGCGGGACAGCAACCTACGAGCAGTACTTC.